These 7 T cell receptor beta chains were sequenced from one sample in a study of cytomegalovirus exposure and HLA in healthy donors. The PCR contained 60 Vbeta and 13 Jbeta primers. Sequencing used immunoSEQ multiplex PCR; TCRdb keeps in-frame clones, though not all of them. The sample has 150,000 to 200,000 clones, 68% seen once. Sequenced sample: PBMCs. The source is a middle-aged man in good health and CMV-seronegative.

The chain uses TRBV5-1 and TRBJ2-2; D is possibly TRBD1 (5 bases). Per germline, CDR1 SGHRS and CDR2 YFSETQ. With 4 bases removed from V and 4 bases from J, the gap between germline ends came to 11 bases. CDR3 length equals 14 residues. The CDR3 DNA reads TGCGCCAGCAGCGTAATTAGGGGCACCGGGGAGCTGTTTTTT. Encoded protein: CASSVIRGTGELFF.

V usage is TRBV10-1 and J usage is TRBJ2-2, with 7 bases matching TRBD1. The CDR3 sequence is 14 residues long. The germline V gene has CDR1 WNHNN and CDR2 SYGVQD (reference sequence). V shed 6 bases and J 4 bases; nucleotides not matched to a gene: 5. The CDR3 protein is CASSRGQSTGELFF. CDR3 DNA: TGCGCCAGCAGCCGGGGACAGTCCACCGGGGAGCTGTTTTTT.

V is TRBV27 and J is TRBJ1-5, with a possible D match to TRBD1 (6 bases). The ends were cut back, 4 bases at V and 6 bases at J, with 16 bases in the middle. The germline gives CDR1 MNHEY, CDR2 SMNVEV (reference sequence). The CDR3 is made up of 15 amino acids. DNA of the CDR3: TGTGCCAGCAGTTCCTTACAGGGTCTGGCTCAGCCCCAGCATTTT. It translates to CASSSLQGLAQPQHF.

The chain's CDR3 is CASSSQGTTNEKLFF. In DNA, the CDR3 is TGCGCCAGCAGCTCACAGGGGACAACTAATGAAAAACTGTTTTTT. The V gene is TRBV4-1, the J gene TRBJ1-4, with 7 positions matching TRBD1. J gave up 0 bases and V 5 bases, and 3 bases lay outside the gene matches. Germline CDR1 reads MGHRA; CDR2 reads YSYEKL. This CDR3 is built from 15 residues.

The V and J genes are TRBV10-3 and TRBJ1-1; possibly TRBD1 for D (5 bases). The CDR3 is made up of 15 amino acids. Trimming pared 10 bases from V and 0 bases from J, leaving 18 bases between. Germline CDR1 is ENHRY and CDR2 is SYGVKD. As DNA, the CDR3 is TGTGCCACCAAAGGGGTACTCGGCGTGAACACTGAAGCTTTCTTT. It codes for CATKGVLGVNTEAFF.

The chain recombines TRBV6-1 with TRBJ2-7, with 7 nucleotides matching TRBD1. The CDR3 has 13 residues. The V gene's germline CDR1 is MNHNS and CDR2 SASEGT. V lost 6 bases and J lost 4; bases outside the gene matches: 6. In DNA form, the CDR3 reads TGTGCCAGCAGCCCGGGACAGCGATACGAGCAGTACTTC. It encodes CASSPGQRYEQYF.

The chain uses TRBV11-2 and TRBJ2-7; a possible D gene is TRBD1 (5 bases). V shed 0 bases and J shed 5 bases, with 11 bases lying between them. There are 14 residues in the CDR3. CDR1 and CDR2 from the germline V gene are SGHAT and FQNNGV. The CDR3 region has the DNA TGTGCCAGCAGCTTAGATGGGATAGGGGACGAGCAGTACTTC. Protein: CASSLDGIGDEQYF. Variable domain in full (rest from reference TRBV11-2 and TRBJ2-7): EAGVAQSPRYKIIEKRQSVAFWCNPISGHATLYWYQQILGQGPKLLIQFQNNGVVDDSQLPKDRFSAERLKGVDSTLKIQPAKLEDSAVYLCASSLDGIGDEQYFGPGTRLTVT.